The rows below give T cell receptor beta chains drawn from one sample of a study of T cells in Graves' hyperthyroidism and ophthalmopathy. TCRdb fed the multiplex PCR reads into MiXCR, producing one record per CDR3 protein. Among around 660,000 distinct CDR3 sequences listed, 45% were seen once. The sample taken for sequencing was peripheral blood or thyroid tissue (not recorded which). Source of these receptors: an adult man with Graves' disease, either hyperthyroidism or ophthalmopathy (not recorded which). CDR3s include the opening cysteine and the closing phenylalanine or tryptophan. Fields, in order: clone size, V gene, D gene, J gene, CDR3 protein, CDR3 DNA. D genes are given only for firm matches. A row's size may be missing; if present it is once, few, many or a size class.

few	TRBV7-8	.	TRBJ1-1	CASSLVDSDTEAFF	TGTGCCAGCAGTTTGGTCGACAGCGACACTGAAGCTTTCTTT
few	TRBV7-3	.	TRBJ1-2	CASSPSGESGYGYTF	TGTGCCAGCAGCCCTTCAGGGGAGTCAGGCTATGGCTACACCTTC
.	TRBV11-1	TRBD1	TRBJ2-5	CASTSTGGETQYF	TGTGCCAGCACCTCGACAGGGGGTGAGACCCAGTACTTC
.	TRBV11-2	TRBD2	TRBJ2-7	CASSLDPAGGPTYEQYF	TGTGCCAGCAGCTTGGATCCAGCGGGAGGACCTACCTACGAGCAGTACTTC
.	TRBV12-3/TRBV12-4	TRBD2	TRBJ2-5	CASSLAELADQETQYF	TGTGCCAGCAGTTTAGCGGAACTAGCGGACCAAGAGACCCAGTACTTC
.	TRBV24-1	TRBD2	TRBJ2-7	CATSAGQTGTSEKQYF	TGTGCCACCAGTGCGGGCCAGACCGGGACTAGCGAGAAGCAGTACTTC
many	TRBV29-1	TRBD1	TRBJ2-7	CSVGGTVNSYEQYF	TGCAGCGTTGGAGGGACAGTAAACTCCTACGAGCAGTACTTC
.	TRBV12-3/TRBV12-4	TRBD1	TRBJ1-4	CASSEGQGRNEKLFF	TGTGCCAGCAGTGAAGGACAGGGACGGAATGAAAAACTGTTTTTT
few	TRBV9	.	TRBJ1-1	CASSALGVNTEAFF	TGTGCCAGCAGCGCTTTAGGGGTGAACACTGAAGCTTTCTTT
.	TRBV25-1	.	TRBJ1-2	CASHGPLIYYGYTF	TGTGCCAGCCACGGCCCCCTGATTTACTATGGCTACACCTTC
once	TRBV11-1	.	TRBJ1-2	CASSVVGRDYGYTF	TGTGCCAGCAGCGTTGTGGGCAGGGACTATGGCTACACCTTC
few	TRBV7-2	.	TRBJ1-6	CASSLLPGRSYNSPLHF	TGTGCCAGCAGCTTATTGCCAGGGCGCTCCTATAATTCACCCCTCCACTTT
.	TRBV6-6	TRBD1	TRBJ2-5	CAISEVIGTGDQPQYF	TGTGCCATCAGCGAAGTAATCGGGACAGGGGATCAGCCCCAGTACTTC
.	TRBV29-1	.	TRBJ1-2	CSVAGVQGYTF	TGCAGCGTTGCGGGAGTTCAGGGCTACACCTTC
.	TRBV19	.	TRBJ1-1	CASRLTEAFF	TGTGCCAGTAGACTCACTGAAGCTTTCTTT
few	TRBV7-2	TRBD1	TRBJ1-6	CASSWDRPGPLHF	TGTGCCAGCAGCTGGGACAGACCTGGGCCCCTCCACTTT
.	TRBV6-1	.	TRBJ1-2	CASLAAGGSTYGYTF	TGTGCCAGCCTCGCAGCGGGGGGTTCTACCTATGGCTACACCTTC
.	TRBV11-1	.	TRBJ2-7	CARVPPSNEQYF	TGTGCTCGAGTCCCTCCGTCCAACGAGCAGTACTTC
.	TRBV20-1	.	TRBJ2-2	CSARVGGGELFF	TGCAGTGCTAGAGTCGGCGGGGGGGAGCTGTTTTTT
once	TRBV2	.	TRBJ2-5	CASRQTRDQPQYF	TGTGCCAGCAGGCAAACTAGGGATCAGCCCCAGTACTTC
.	TRBV10-2	.	TRBJ1-5	CASSELATWGVSNQPQHF	TGCGCCAGCAGTGAATTAGCGACATGGGGAGTATCCAATCAGCCCCAGCATTTT
.	TRBV10-3	.	TRBJ1-5	CASRESAGHQPQHF	TGTGCCAGCAGAGAGTCTGCAGGTCATCAGCCCCAGCATTTT
.	TRBV29-1	TRBD1	TRBJ1-5	CSAGQGTGRQPQHF	TGCAGCGCGGGACAGGGGACGGGCAGGCAGCCCCAGCATTTT
.	TRBV5-1	.	TRBJ2-5	CASSFGPGEETQYF	TGCGCCAGCAGCTTCGGACCGGGGGAAGAGACCCAGTACTTC
.	TRBV10-2	.	TRBJ1-2	CASSGRLNYGYTF	TGCGCCAGCAGCGGACGGCTTAACTATGGCTACACCTTC
.	TRBV5-8	.	TRBJ1-5	CASSRGLISNQPQHF	TGTGCCAGCAGCCGAGGCCTGATTAGCAATCAGCCCCAGCATTTT
many	TRBV5-1	.	TRBJ2-2	CASSYGSSGGELFF	TGCGCCAGCAGCTATGGATCCTCGGGCGGGGAGCTGTTTTTT
.	TRBV7-6	TRBD1	TRBJ2-5	CASSTDRETQYF	TGTGCCAGCAGCACGGACAGGGAGACCCAGTACTTC
.	TRBV7-9	.	TRBJ1-3	CASSPYYLSGNTIYF	TGTGCCAGCAGCCCTTACTACCTCTCTGGAAACACCATATATTTT
many	TRBV29-1	.	TRBJ2-6	CSVYPSGANVLTF	TGCAGCGTCTATCCCTCTGGGGCCAACGTCCTGACTTTC
many	TRBV10-2	TRBD1	TRBJ2-7	CASSEGQGAIYEQYF	TGCGCCAGCAGTGAGGGACAGGGGGCCATCTACGAGCAGTACTTC
few	TRBV2	TRBD1	TRBJ1-1	CASGGTGTTEAFF	TGTGCCAGCGGGGGGACAGGGACGACCGAAGCTTTCTTT
.	TRBV9	.	TRBJ1-4	CASSLRTATNEKLFF	TGTGCCAGCAGCCTACGGACAGCAACTAATGAAAAACTGTTTTTT
many	TRBV20-1	.	TRBJ1-2	CSASLGNGGYTF	TGCAGTGCCTCGCTGGGTAACGGCGGCTACACCTTC
.	TRBV10-3	TRBD1	TRBJ1-3	CAIRGTGAAGNTIYF	TGTGCCATCAGGGGGACAGGCGCAGCTGGAAACACCATATATTTT
.	TRBV20-1	.	TRBJ2-5	CSAGDRASGQETQYF	TGCAGTGCTGGCGACAGGGCTAGCGGCCAAGAGACCCAGTACTTC
once	TRBV25-1	.	TRBJ1-1	CASSVNLGPTEAFF	TGTGCCAGCAGTGTTAACTTGGGACCGACGGAAGCTTTCTTT
.	TRBV7-8	.	TRBJ1-1	CASSLAWGGEEAFF	TGTGCCAGCAGCTTAGCCTGGGGCGGGGAGGAAGCTTTCTTT
.	TRBV2	.	TRBJ1-3	CASTWTEPGNTIYF	TGTGCCAGCACCTGGACAGAACCTGGAAACACCATATATTTT
many	TRBV29-1	.	TRBJ1-5	CSVEGGGLSVGQPQHF	TGCAGCGTTGAAGGCGGGGGGCTGTCGGTGGGGCAGCCCCAGCATTTT